The following is a T cell receptor (beta chain) sequence with its context. This clone's antigen is unknown. No qualities accompany the bases; no much larger clone lies one base away. The TCR beta CDR3 regions were amplified from RNA transcripts. The first round of RT-PCR for the TCR CDR3 was performed with the HTBI primer set and the Qiagen OneStep RT-PCR kit. Libraries were constructed in a second round of multiplex PCR, after which size selection and purification were carried out. Paired-end sequencing of the libraries was performed with 100 bp reads on an Illumina HiSeq2000. Processing in the source paper ran as follows. SOAPnuke was used to process the raw data, with reads discarded if the reads contained adapters or uncalled bases, had a mean Phred below 15, or lacked an exact constant-primer or identifier match. COPE v1.2.5 was used to merge the high-quality paired reads, and each unique nucleotide sequence was defined as a clonotype. Clonotypes were aligned to IMGT TRBV, TRBD and TRBJ reference segments using MiTCR v1.1. The analysis was restricted to V-J combinations with a frequency above 0.0001, which together covered 99.2% of the repertoires. A TCS score was defined as the ratio between F50 (clonal expansion) and ExV (chaos), using BLOSUM62-based TCRdist between CDR3 peptides within each V-J. Welch's t-statistics and random forest reduced around 510 V-J features to roughly 13, which were used in a naive Bayes classifier (R e1071). Using fastp trimming at Q25 and MiXCR clonotype assembly, TCRdb reanalyzed the public sequencing data and kept in-frame beta chains. Each record represents a unique CDR3 protein, reported with the most common genes and DNA among its rows. The V and J calls, along with clone size, are taken from TCRdb and not from the paper's own processing. The sample table shows fewer than 350,000 distinct CDR3 sequences, and roughly 15% are seen once. 30% of the sample rests with the top ten.

The CDR3, from cysteine to phenylalanine, totals 13 residues. Solely the CDR3 DNA is kept, with 39 bases framed from the first base. The V end loses 4 bases and the J end loses 4 bases, and a stretch of 10 bases separates them. Sequences MNHEY (CDR1) and SVGAGI (CDR2) are obtained from the germline V gene. The sample originates from a study of T cells in Graves' hyperthyroidism and ophthalmopathy (dated by TCRdb to between 2019 and 2020). Background for the entire study: Peripheral blood was collected at initial diagnosis, before any treatment. According to the paper, TCR Vbeta CDR3 sequencing was carried out on 135 peripheral blood samples, which came from fewer than 50 ophthalmopathy, 75 to 80 hyperthyroidism and about 17 progressor patients. The 75 to 100 discovery patients were divided at random into training and test sets in a 7:3 ratio. To identify TCR V-J signatures that set the groups apart, the researchers used a discovery cohort of 100 or so patients, made up of 40 to 45 with Graves' ophthalmopathy and some 60 with stable Graves' hyperthyroidism. After sampling, hyperthyroidism patients received methimazole starting at 30 mg daily, and ophthalmopathy patients received high-dose intravenous methylprednisolone. In about 6 Graves' hyperthyroidism patients, the study also compared T-cell repertoires from thyroid tissue with T-cell repertoires from blood. Whether ophthalmopathy could be predicted prospectively was tested in an independent validation cohort made up of roughly 19 hyperthyroidism patients plus 17 patients who later progressed to ophthalmopathy. The paper's findings and limits, for the study overall: In cross-validation, a model built on a 13 V-J signature told ophthalmopathy apart from stable hyperthyroidism with 85% to 90% sensitivity and about 81% specificity, and in testing the same model reached 80%/75%. Most expanded thyroid clonotypes (frequency above 0.001) were also found in blood, which suggests that blood repertoires may mirror thyroid immune responses. In validation, the model predicted progression to ophthalmopathy with 55% to 71% sensitivity and 72% to 85% specificity, a median of approximately 6.7 months before onset. Sample size was not statistically predetermined, and investigators were not blinded to group allocation.

Hyperthyroidism patients were aged 18 to 65 years and newly diagnosed, with disease duration of less than 2 months. The study excluded patients with uncontrolled infections, other autoimmune diseases, pregnancy or lactation. Diagnoses were based on clinical symptoms, serum thyroxine and TRAb, thyroid ultrasound and orbital computed tomography. Blood from progressor patients was drawn when they were first diagnosed with hyperthyroidism, before any ophthalmopathy symptoms appeared. PBMCs were isolated from about 9 ml of fresh peripheral blood by Ficoll-Paque density gradient centrifugation. Patients classed as progressors first received a Graves' hyperthyroidism diagnosis and then went on to develop ophthalmopathy during follow-up. Trizol reagent was used to extract total RNA, and RNA quality was then checked on an Agilent 2100 Bioanalyzer.

The receptor comes from a woman aged 45-65 years with Graves' hyperthyroidism that later progressed to Graves' ophthalmopathy. The chain uses TRBV6-5 and TRBJ2-5; a weak D assignment points to TRBD1 (5 bases agree). Sequencing was performed on blood. The DNA is TGTGCCAGCAGTTCCGGAAGGGGAGAGACCCAGTACTTC. Its translation reads: CASSSGRGETQYF.